Below are 21 T cell receptor beta chains sequenced from a single sample in a study of shared T cell receptors in the human thymus. Using immunoSEQ multiplex PCR, the repertoire was profiled, and TCRdb retains in-frame clones only, with some absent. The sample has hundreds of thousands of clones, about four fifths seen once. These data also featured in a second study, about human thymus T cells.

Input material: thymocytes. These TCRs come from a boy less than two years old with a congenital heart defect.

The V gene is TRBV10-3, the J gene TRBJ2-6, with 12 nucleotides matching TRBD2. The CDR3 is made up of 21 amino acids. CDR1 is ENHRY and CDR2 is SYGVKD in the germline V gene. J was trimmed by 0 bases and V by 3 bases; bases with no gene match: 12. This CDR3 is CAISDRGASGRASSGANVLTF. In DNA form, the CDR3 reads TGTGCCATCAGTGATCGGGGGGCTAGCGGGAGGGCTAGCTCTGGGGCCAACGTCCTGACTTTC.

The chain combines TRBV7-9 with TRBJ1-1, with D perhaps TRBD1 (5 bases). Germline CDR1 SEHNR, CDR2 FQNEAQ (reference sequence). The V and J ends lost 5 bases and 7 bases respectively, with 14 bases between them. The CDR3 loop spans 13 amino acids. Written as DNA, the CDR3 is TGTGCCAGCAGCGCAGGGCATGACGGTGAAGCTTTCTTT. Translating gives CASSAGHDGEAFF.

CDR3 bases: TGTGCCAGCAGCACCAGTAGCACAGATACGCAGTATTTT. Its protein is CASSTSSTDTQYF. The rearrangement links TRBV11-3 to TRBJ2-3, with no clear D. Germline V lookup: CDR1 SGHNT, CDR2 YENEEA. Deletions cut 5 bases from V and 0 bases from J, with 6 bases between. The CDR3 length is 13 residues.

V is TRBV15 and J is TRBJ1-1; D remains ambiguous. V shed 1 base and J shed 0 bases, with 9 bases lying between them. Per germline, CDR1 LNHNV and CDR2 YYDKDF (reference sequence). CDR3 length equals 15 residues. The CDR3 reads CATSRAPYMNTEAFF. CDR3 nucleotides: TGTGCCACCAGCAGAGCCCCATACATGAACACTGAAGCTTTCTTT.

The chain carries TRBV25-1 and TRBJ1-4, with 12 bases fitting TRBD1. Trimming took 1 base from V and 8 from J; bases not matched to a gene: 5. The CDR3 loop spans 16 amino acids. Germline lookup yields CDR1 MGHDK and CDR2 SYGVNS. The DNA for the CDR3 is TGTGCCAGCAGTGAATGGGCGGGGACAGGGGGCGAAAAACTGTTTTTT. This translates into CASSEWAGTGGEKLFF.

The table lists this clone with a count of one. The chain links TRBV6-5 to TRBJ2-2; 8 positions match TRBD1. J lost 4 bases, V lost 6 bases, and 7 bases had no gene match. CDR3 length: 15 residues. Germline CDR1 is MNHEY and CDR2 is SVGAGI. The CDR3 reads CASSPGQGGTGELFF. The CDR3 DNA follows: TGTGCCAGCAGCCCCGGACAGGGCGGCACCGGGGAGCTGTTTTTT.

The chain employs TRBV27 and TRBJ2-3; 7 bases map to TRBD2. The CDR3 covers 13 residues. V lost 6 bases, J lost 4 bases, and 4 bases stayed unmatched. From germline, CDR1 is MNHEY and CDR2 SMNVEV (reference sequence). The CDR3 DNA follows: TGTGCCAGCAGCGGACTAGGAGCAGATACGCAGTATTTT. This translates into CASSGLGADTQYF.

CDR3 protein: CASSRTGASYEQYF. The CDR3, as DNA: TGTGCCAGCAGTCGGACAGGGGCGTCCTACGAGCAGTACTTC. The chain carries TRBV28 and TRBJ2-7; 9 nucleotides agree with TRBD1. The length of the CDR3 is 14 residues. The junction had 3 bases not matched to a gene; V was cut back by 5 bases and J by 1 base. From germline, CDR1 is MDHEN and CDR2 SYDVKM.

This sequence joins TRBV7-3 and TRBJ2-7, with a weak D call TRBD1 (5 bases). CDR1 is SGHTA, CDR2 FQGTGA, per germline. The CDR3 runs 13 residues. V was pared by 3 bases and J by 3 bases, with 9 bases between. As DNA, the CDR3 is TGTGCCAGCAGCTTGACAGCGAACTACGAGCAGTACTTC. It is translated as CASSLTANYEQYF.

This clone appeared once. The chain employs TRBV28 and TRBJ2-7, with 11 bases identical to TRBD1. Trimming took 3 bases from V and 4 from J; bases not matched to a gene: 5. CDR3 size: 15 residues. Per germline, CDR1 MDHEN and CDR2 SYDVKM. The CDR3, as DNA: TGTGCCAGCAGTTTGGGCGGACAGGGGGCTTACGAGCAGTACTTC. Protein product: CASSLGGQGAYEQYF.

This chain's CDR3 is CASSQAWDRVTYGYTF. The CDR3 DNA is TGCGCCAGCAGCCAAGCATGGGACAGAGTGACCTATGGCTACACCTTC. The chain has TRBV4-1 and TRBJ1-2; 7 nucleotides align to TRBD1. Losses at the gene ends were 1 base for V and 4 bases for J; bases not matched to a gene: 9. The CDR3 is made up of 16 amino acids. Germline V gene lookup returns CDR1 MGHRA and CDR2 YSYEKL.

The chain links TRBV18 to TRBJ2-3; 7 bases are a match to TRBD2. The CDR3 consists of 15 residues. J gave up 2 bases and V 6 bases, and 8 bases lay outside the gene matches. Germline-derived CDR1 and CDR2 are KGHSH and LQKENI. CDR3 DNA: TGTGCCAGCTCTCTCGTAGCGGGTCCCACAGATACGCAGTATTTT. Its translation: CASSLVAGPTDTQYF.

The V and J genes are TRBV11-2 and TRBJ1-1; 7 nucleotides align to TRBD1. Germline trimming cut 0 bases from V and 4 bases from J; bases unmatched to any gene: 5. CDR1 and CDR2 from the germline V gene are SGHAT and FQNNGV. This CDR3 is 15 amino acids long. CDR3 sequence reads: CASSLDLYRGTEAFF. CDR3 DNA sequence: TGTGCCAGCAGCTTAGATCTATACAGGGGCACTGAAGCTTTCTTT.

The chain recombines TRBV4-3 with TRBJ1-1; possible D gene TRBD1, 6 bases. Germline V gene lookup returns CDR1 LGHNA and CDR2 YSLEER. Trimming cost V 0 bases and J 0 bases, with 17 bases left between them. This CDR3 contains 18 residues. CDR3 in DNA: TGCGCCAGCAGCCAAGACTACAGGGAACATGAGGTGAACACTGAAGCTTTCTTT. It specifies CASSQDYREHEVNTEAFF.

CDR3 residues: CASSLGGPYTDTQYF. The CDR3 nucleotides are TGTGCCAGCAGCTTAGGTGGGCCATACACAGATACGCAGTATTTT. The chain carries TRBV7-2 and TRBJ2-3; D call uncertain. The CDR3 has 15 amino acids. V was cut by 1 base and J by 2 bases, with 10 bases left in between. The V gene's germline CDR1 is SGHTA and CDR2 FQGNSA.

The rearrangement joins TRBV5-6 to TRBJ2-1, with TRBD1 as a possible D gene (5 bases). The germline CDR1 and CDR2 sequences are SGHDT and YYEEEE. Trimming shortened V by 6 bases and J by 2 bases, and 18 bases separated the two germline ends. This CDR3 contains 16 residues. The CDR3 is CASTLQDPQAYNEQFF. The CDR3 nucleotides read TGTGCCAGCACCTTACAGGACCCGCAGGCCTACAATGAGCAGTTCTTC.

The chain joins TRBV13 to TRBJ2-1; D possibly corresponds to TRBD2 (5 bases). Germline CDR1 PRHDT, CDR2 FYEKMQ (reference sequence). The CDR3 runs to 17 residues. Trimming shortened V by 4 bases and J by 0 bases, and 16 bases separated the two germline ends. This CDR3 is CASSYRGRAVSYNEQFF. CDR3 in DNA: TGTGCCAGCAGCTACCGTGGGCGGGCTGTCTCCTACAATGAGCAGTTCTTC. The complete variable domain, with remaining parts taken from reference TRBV13 and TRBJ2-1, reads AAGVIQSPRHLIKEKRETATLKCYPIPRHDTVYWYQQGPGQDPQFLISFYEKMQSDKGSIPDRFSAQQFSDYHSELNMSSLELGDSALYFCASSYRGRAVSYNEQFFGPGTRLTVL.

The chain is built from TRBV11-3 and TRBJ2-5; the D gene is possibly TRBD2 (6 bases). The germline CDR1 and CDR2 sequences are SGHNT and YENEEA. The CDR3 is made up of 17 amino acids. V was clipped by 5 bases and J by 2 bases, with 21 bases between them. CDR3 sequence: CASSPSGVLLLQETQYF. CDR3 nucleotides: TGTGCCAGCAGCCCGTCGGGGGTCCTACTCCTACAAGAGACCCAGTACTTC.

This clone occurred once. DNA for the CDR3: TGTGCCAGCAGCCTTACTAGGCTATGGGGACTATATTCCTACGAGCAGTACTTC. It translates to CASSLTRLWGLYSYEQYF. The chain employs TRBV5-4 and TRBJ2-7; TRBD2 matches at 7 bases. V lost 4 bases to trimming and J lost 1 base; unmatched junction nucleotides: 17. From germline, CDR1 is SGHNT and CDR2 YYREEE (reference sequence). This CDR3 has 18 residues.

The rearrangement uses TRBV5-1 and TRBJ2-3; D is unclear. V was pared by 2 bases and J by 1 base, with 11 bases between. This CDR3 has 15 amino acids. In germline, CDR1 is SGHRS, CDR2 YFSETQ. This CDR3 is CASSFDGWGTDTQYF. The CDR3 DNA reads as TGCGCCAGCAGCTTCGACGGGTGGGGCACAGATACGCAGTATTTT.

The chain uses TRBV7-6 and TRBJ2-5; D may be TRBD1 (6 bases). Germline CDR1 and CDR2: SGHVS and FNYEAQ. CDR3 length: 14 residues. Trimming removed 4 bases at V and 6 bases at J, with 15 bases between. CDR3 residues: CASSSPRQEKTQYF. CDR3 coding DNA: TGTGCCAGCAGCTCACCAAGACAGGAGAAGACCCAGTACTTC.